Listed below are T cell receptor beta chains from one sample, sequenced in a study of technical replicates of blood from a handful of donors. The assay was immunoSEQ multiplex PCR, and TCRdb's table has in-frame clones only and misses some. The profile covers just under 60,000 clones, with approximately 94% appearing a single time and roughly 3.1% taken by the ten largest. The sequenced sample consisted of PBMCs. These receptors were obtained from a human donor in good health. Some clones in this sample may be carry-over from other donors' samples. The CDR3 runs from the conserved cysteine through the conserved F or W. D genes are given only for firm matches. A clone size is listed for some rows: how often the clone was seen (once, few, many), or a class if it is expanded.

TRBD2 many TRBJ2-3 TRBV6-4 TGTGCCAGCAGTGTAGGGACTAGCGGCCACACAGATACGCAGTATTTT CASSVGTSGHTDTQYF
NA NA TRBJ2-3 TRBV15 TGTGCCACCAGCAGAGACCCTTACCCCGGGGCAGATACGCAGTATTTT CATSRDPYPGADTQYF
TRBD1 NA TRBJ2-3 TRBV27 TGTGCCAGCAGTTTTCAGGGGGCGAGGACAGATACGCAGTATTTT CASSFQGARTDTQYF
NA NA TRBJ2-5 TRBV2 TGTGCCAGCAGTGAAGCGACGACTTACGCAGAGACCCAGTACTTC CASSEATTYAETQYF
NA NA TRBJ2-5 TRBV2 TGTGCCAGCAGTTCCCAGGGACTCAGCAGAGAGACCCAGTACTTC CASSSQGLSRETQYF
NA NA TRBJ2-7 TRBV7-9 TGTGCCAGCAGCTTAGGGTCGGGATTGGATTACGAGCAGTACTTC CASSLGSGLDYEQYF
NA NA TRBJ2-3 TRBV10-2 TGCGCCAGCAGTGAGAGGGGATTGACGCTAACAGATACGCAGTATTTT CASSERGLTLTDTQYF
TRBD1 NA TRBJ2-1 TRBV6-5 TGTGCCAGCAGTTACTCGCTGGACAGGGTTGATGAGCAGTTCTTC CASSYSLDRVDEQFF
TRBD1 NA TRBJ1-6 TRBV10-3 TGTGCCATCAGTGAGTCGGGACAGGGGAATTCACCCCTCCACTTT CAISESGQGNSPLHF
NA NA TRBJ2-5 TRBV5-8 TGTGCCAGCAGCTTGCAGAGGGAGACCCAGTACTTC CASSLQRETQYF
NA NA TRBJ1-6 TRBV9 TGTGCCAGCAGCGTTTTCAGGAATTCACCCCTCCACTTT CASSVFRNSPLHF
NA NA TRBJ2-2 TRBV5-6 TGTGCCAGCAGCTTGTACGGGGTCGGACTGAACACCGGGGAGCTGTTTTTT CASSLYGVGLNTGELFF
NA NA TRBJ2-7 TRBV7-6 TGTGCCAGCAGCCTCGGGGGGCTGGACGAGCAGTACTTC CASSLGGLDEQYF
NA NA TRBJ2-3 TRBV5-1 TGCGCCAGCAGCTTGGCAGATTGGGGCCACACGCAGTATTTT CASSLADWGHTQYF
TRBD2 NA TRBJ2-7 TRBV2 TGTGCCAGCATTCCTTTCCGCGGGAGAAGCGAGCAGTACTTC CASIPFRGRSEQYF
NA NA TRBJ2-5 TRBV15 TGTGCCACCAGCAGAGATAGTGGAGAGACCCAGTACTTC CATSRDSGETQYF
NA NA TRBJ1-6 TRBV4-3 TGCGCCAGCAGACAGGGTGGTAATTCACCCCTCCACTTT CASRQGGNSPLHF
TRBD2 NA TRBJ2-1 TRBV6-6 TGTGCCAGCACACTGACTAGCGCCGACAATGAGCAGTTCTTC CASTLTSADNEQFF
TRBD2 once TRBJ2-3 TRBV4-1 TGCGCCAGCAGCCTCAGCGGGAGGGCCACAGATACGCAGTATTTT CASSLSGRATDTQYF
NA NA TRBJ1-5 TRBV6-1 TGTGCCAGCAGTGTAGACACCTATCAGCCCCAGCATTTT CASSVDTYQPQHF
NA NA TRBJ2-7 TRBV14 TGTGCCAGCAGCCAAGTTGGTCGGAGGGCTTACGAGCAGTACTTC CASSQVGRRAYEQYF
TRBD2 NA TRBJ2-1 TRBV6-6 TGTGCCAGCAGTTATTCGGAGACTAGCGGGGGGGGTAAGCAGTTCTTC CASSYSETSGGGKQFF
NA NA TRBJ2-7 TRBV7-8 TGTGCCAGCAGCCTCCGAGGAAACTTAAACGAGCAGTACTTC CASSLRGNLNEQYF
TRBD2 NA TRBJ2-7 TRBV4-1 TGCGCCAGCAGCCAAGATAGGACGACTAGCGGGAGTTGTGTTTTCTTCGGCTACGAGCAGTACTTC CASSQDRTTSGSCVFFGYEQYF
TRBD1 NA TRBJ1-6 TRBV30 TGTGCCTGGTGCCACAGGGGAAGGAATTCACCCCTCCACTTT CAWCHRGRNSPLHF
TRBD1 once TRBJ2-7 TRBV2 TGTGCCAGCAGTACACAGGGGGAAGACTACGAGCAGTACTTC CASSTQGEDYEQYF
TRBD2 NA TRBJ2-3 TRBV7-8 TGTGCCAGCAGCCATGGACTAGAAGGTGGAAATACGCAGTATTTT CASSHGLEGGNTQYF
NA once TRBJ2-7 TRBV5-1 TGCGCCAGCAGCTTACCAGAAAGCTCCTACGAGCAGTACTTC CASSLPESSYEQYF
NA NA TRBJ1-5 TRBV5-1 TGCGCCAGCAGACTCCAGGTGAATCAGCCCCAGCATTTT CASRLQVNQPQHF
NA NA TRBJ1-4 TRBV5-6 TGTGCCAGCAGCTTCTACCTTACAACTAATGAAAAACTGTTTTTT CASSFYLTTNEKLFF
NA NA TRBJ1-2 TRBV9 TGTGCCAGCAGTGAGACGGGAGCTAACTATGGCTACACCTTC CASSETGANYGYTF
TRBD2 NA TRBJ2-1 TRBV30 TGTGCCTGGAGTGTTAGGACTAGACGGAACAATGAGCAGTTCTTC CAWSVRTRRNNEQFF
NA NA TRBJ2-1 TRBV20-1 TGCAGTGCCCTTAACAATGAGCAGTTCTTC CSALNNEQFF
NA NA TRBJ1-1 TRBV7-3 TGTGCCAGCGCCGGGATGAACACTGAAGCTTTCTTT CASAGMNTEAFF
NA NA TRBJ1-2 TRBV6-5 TGTGCCAGCACTCGCGACTCCGGGAGTGGCTACACCTTC CASTRDSGSGYTF
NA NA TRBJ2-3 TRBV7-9 TGTGCCAGCAGCTCTGCCGATCGGGGGGCTCGACAAGATACGCAGTATTTT CASSSADRGARQDTQYF
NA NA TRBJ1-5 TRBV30 TGTGCCTGGAGTGTCGGGGGAAATCAGCCCCAGCATTTT CAWSVGGNQPQHF
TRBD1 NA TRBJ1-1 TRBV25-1 TGTGCCAGCAGTGTTACAGGGGGCCTGGAAGCTTTCTTT CASSVTGGLEAFF
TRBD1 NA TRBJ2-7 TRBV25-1 TGTGCCAGCAGTGAAGCGGGACAGGGACGGGAGCAGTACTTC CASSEAGQGREQYF
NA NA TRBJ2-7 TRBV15 TGTGCCACCAGCAGAGAACCGGGTTCCCTTTACGAGCAGTACTTC CATSREPGSLYEQYF
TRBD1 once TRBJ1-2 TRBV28 TGTGCCAGCAGTAAAACGATGGACAGGGGAAGTGGCTACACCTTC CASSKTMDRGSGYTF
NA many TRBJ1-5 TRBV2 TGTGCCAGCAGAGAATCAGGGATTTATAGCAATCAGCCCCAGCATTTT CASRESGIYSNQPQHF
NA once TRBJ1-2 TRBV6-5 TGTGCCAGCAGTTACGGGACAAACAGTGGGTATGGCTACACCTTC CASSYGTNSGYGYTF
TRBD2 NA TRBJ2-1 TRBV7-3 TGTGCCAGCAGCCCCTGGGCGGGGGGATACAATGAGCAGTTCTTC CASSPWAGGYNEQFF
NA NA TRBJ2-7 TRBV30 TGTGCCTGGAGTCAGGACGTGGGGGGAAGGCAGTACTTC CAWSQDVGGRQYF
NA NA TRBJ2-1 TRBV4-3 TGCGCCAGCAGCCAAAGACAGGGCTTACTAGCGGTGAGCTCCTACAATGAGCAGTTCTTC CASSQRQGLLAVSSYNEQFF
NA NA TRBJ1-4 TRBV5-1 TGCGCCAGCAGCTTACAGGGAGAAAAACTGTTTTTT CASSLQGEKLFF
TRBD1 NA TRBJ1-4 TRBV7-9 TGTGCCAGCAGCCCGAGACAGGGAGATGAAAAACTGTTTTTT CASSPRQGDEKLFF
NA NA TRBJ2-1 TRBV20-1 TGCAGTGCTAAGACTAACAATGAGCAGTTCTTC CSAKTNNEQFF
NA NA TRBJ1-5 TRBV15 TGTGCCACCAGCAGAGAACAGGGTCGTCAGCCCCAGCATTTT CATSREQGRQPQHF
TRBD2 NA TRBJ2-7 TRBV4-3 TGCGCCAGCAGCGCGGGACTAGGATCCTACGAGCAGTACTTC CASSAGLGSYEQYF